The rows below give T cell receptor beta chains drawn from one sample of a study of radiation and T cells in renal cell carcinoma. Only in-frame clones appear in the TCRdb table, and some are missing; sequencing was by immunoSEQ multiplex PCR. Of 130,000 or so clones in the sample, 83% were seen once. The specimen was blood, collected from a patient whose treatment included radiotherapy and nephrectomy. These receptors originate from a woman aged 45-65 years with renal cell carcinoma. Each CDR3 is given with its conserved first and last residue. A D gene is named only where the DNA matches it firmly. Expanded clones get a size class; other rows say once, few or many, or leave the size out.

D,size,V,J,CDR3,DNA
TRBD2,NA,TRBV5-1,TRBJ2-1,CASSLRVAGGRNNEQFF,TGCGCCAGCAGCTTGCGGGTCGCGGGGGGCAGAAACAATGAGCAGTTCTTC
TRBD2,NA,TRBV25-1,TRBJ2-1,CASSRGLAGSFPYNEQFF,TGTGCCAGCAGTAGGGGACTAGCGGGAAGCTTCCCCTACAATGAGCAGTTCTTC
NA,NA,TRBV5-1,TRBJ2-2,CASSLPGPNTGELFF,TGCGCCAGCAGCTTGCCGGGTCCGAACACCGGGGAGCTGTTTTTT
TRBD1,NA,TRBV9,TRBJ2-7,CASSVSGTDYEQYF,TGTGCCAGCAGCGTATCCGGGACAGATTACGAGCAGTACTTC
TRBD2,NA,TRBV25-1,TRBJ2-5,CASSPSGDKETQYF,TGTGCCAGCAGTCCTAGCGGAGATAAAGAGACCCAGTACTTC
NA,few,TRBV10-3,TRBJ1-1,CATFPTLNTEAFF,TGTGCCACTTTCCCCACCCTGAACACTGAAGCTTTCTTT
NA,NA,TRBV9,TRBJ1-5,CASSVAVILWQGGNQPQHF,TGTGCCAGCAGCGTAGCTGTAATCTTATGGCAGGGCGGAAATCAGCCCCAGCATTTT
TRBD1,NA,TRBV19,TRBJ1-5,CASSRTGTGVLWNNQPQHF,TGTGCCAGTAGTAGGACAGGGACAGGGGTCCTCTGGAACAATCAGCCCCAGCATTTT
NA,NA,TRBV30,TRBJ2-3,CAWGGTDTQYF,TGTGCCTGGGGGGGAACAGATACGCAGTATTTT
NA,few,TRBV2,TRBJ1-1,CASSEAMGKGEAFF,TGTGCCAGCAGTGAAGCGATGGGCAAGGGTGAAGCTTTCTTT
NA,NA,TRBV5-6,TRBJ2-5,CASSPGTGVETQYF,TGTGCCAGCAGCCCCGGGACGGGGGTAGAGACCCAGTACTTC
TRBD1,NA,TRBV19,TRBJ1-4,CASSLGDRATEKLFF,TGTGCCAGTAGCCTAGGGGACAGGGCCACCGAAAAACTGTTTTTT
TRBD1,NA,TRBV6-6,TRBJ2-5,CASSPDREETQYF,TGTGCCAGCAGCCCGGACAGGGAGGAGACCCAGTACTTC
NA,NA,TRBV7-8,TRBJ1-2,CASSLAGETQPTF,TGTGCCAGCAGCTTAGCGGGAGAGACGCAACCCACCTTC
NA,few,TRBV4-2,TRBJ1-4,CASSHQVDNEKLFF,TGTGCCAGCAGCCATCAGGTTGATAATGAAAAACTGTTTTTT
TRBD2,NA,TRBV9,TRBJ2-3,CASSVASAGVTDTQYF,TGTGCCAGCAGCGTAGCTTCAGCGGGGGTGACAGATACGCAGTATTTT
NA,NA,TRBV10-1,TRBJ2-7,CASSESISTGQEQYF,TGCGCCAGCAGTGAGTCGATCAGCACCGGGCAGGAGCAGTACTTC
NA,NA,TRBV7-9,TRBJ2-6,CASSASGANVLTF,TGTGCCAGCAGCGCCTCTGGGGCCAACGTCCTGACTTTC
NA,NA,TRBV5-6,TRBJ2-1,CASSRTDNEQFF,TGTGCCAGCAGCCGGACCGACAATGAGCAGTTCTTC
TRBD1,once,TRBV11-1,TRBJ2-7,CASSLLGQVRSYEQYF,TGTGCCAGCAGCTTACTTGGACAGGTGAGATCCTACGAGCAGTACTTC
NA,NA,TRBV18,TRBJ2-5,CASSPPDGNGQETQYF,TGTGCCAGCTCACCGCCCGACGGGAACGGCCAAGAGACCCAGTACTTC
NA,NA,TRBV25-1,TRBJ2-7,CASSKFYEQYF,TGTGCCAGCAGCAAATTCTACGAGCAGTACTTC
TRBD1,NA,TRBV2,TRBJ2-7,CASSGDRGVYEQYF,TGTGCCAGCAGTGGGGACAGGGGGGTCTACGAGCAGTACTTC
TRBD2,NA,TRBV5-1,TRBJ2-5,CASSLSLGLAGVETQYF,TGCGCCAGCAGCTTGTCCCTGGGGCTAGCGGGAGTAGAGACCCAGTACTTC
NA,NA,TRBV2,TRBJ1-4,CASRGSLEKLFF,TGTGCCAGCAGGGGGTCACTTGAAAAACTGTTTTTT
NA,once,TRBV10-3,TRBJ2-2,CAIKELRNTGELFF,TGTGCCATCAAAGAACTCCGAAACACCGGGGAGCTGTTTTTT
TRBD1,NA,TRBV19,TRBJ2-7,CASSPFGDRAEQYF,TGTGCCAGTAGTCCCTTCGGGGACAGGGCCGAGCAGTACTTC
NA,NA,TRBV27,TRBJ1-5,CASSLSQAVNQPQHF,TGTGCCAGCAGTTTATCGCAGGCGGTCAATCAGCCCCAGCATTTT
NA,NA,TRBV11-3,TRBJ1-1,CASSYGGPHTEAFF,TGTGCCAGCAGCTATGGTGGCCCCCACACTGAAGCTTTCTTT
TRBD1,NA,TRBV6-7,TRBJ2-7,CASSYSRDRAYEQYF,TGTGCCAGCAGTTACTCGCGGGACAGGGCCTACGAGCAGTACTTC
TRBD2,NA,TRBV29-1,TRBJ2-1,CSVFRGGANEQFF,TGCAGCGTTTTCCGCGGGGGGGCCAATGAGCAGTTCTTC
NA,NA,TRBV29-1,TRBJ1-3,CSVRVAGNTIYF,TGCAGCGTCCGGGTGGCCGGAAACACCATATATTTT
NA,NA,TRBV15,TRBJ1-5,CATSRDYQPQHF,TGTGCCACCAGCAGAGATTATCAGCCCCAGCATTTT
NA,NA,TRBV4-3,TRBJ2-7,CASSRIPGQGYEQYF,TGCGCCAGCAGCAGAATCCCGGGACAAGGCTACGAGCAGTACTTC
NA,NA,TRBV6-5,TRBJ1-4,CASSYSFAGTNEKLFF,TGTGCCAGCAGTTACTCGTTTGCAGGAACTAATGAAAAACTGTTTTTT
NA,once,TRBV13,TRBJ2-7,CASSLSGSYEQYF,TGTGCCAGCAGCTTATCAGGGTCCTACGAGCAGTACTTC
NA,NA,TRBV19,TRBJ1-1,CASIQVAVGNTEAFF,TGTGCCAGTATCCAAGTGGCAGTGGGGAACACTGAAGCTTTCTTT
NA,NA,TRBV7-2,TRBJ2-7,CASSLGRQGYEQYF,TGTGCCAGCAGCTTAGGTCGGCAGGGTTACGAGCAGTACTTC
TRBD2,once,TRBV19,TRBJ2-1,CASSPAGTSGINEQFF,TGTGCCAGTAGTCCTGCCGGGACTAGCGGGATCAATGAGCAGTTCTTC
NA,NA,TRBV27,TRBJ2-7,CASSPMKRVSEQYF,TGTGCCAGCAGTCCTATGAAACGAGTGAGCGAGCAGTACTTC
TRBD1,NA,TRBV5-6,TRBJ2-3,CASSWTGVGTDTQYF,TGTGCCAGCAGCTGGACAGGGGTTGGCACAGATACGCAGTATTTT
TRBD1,few,TRBV5-4,TRBJ1-2,CASEVKGTGNYGYTF,TGTGCCAGCGAGGTAAAGGGGACAGGGAATTATGGCTACACCTTC
NA,NA,TRBV30,TRBJ2-3,CAWSEILAHTDTQYF,TGTGCCTGGAGTGAGATCCTAGCCCACACAGATACGCAGTATTTT
NA,NA,TRBV6-5,TRBJ2-3,CASSYSGADTQYF,TGTGCCAGCAGTTACAGTGGGGCAGATACGCAGTATTTT
NA,NA,TRBV7-2,TRBJ1-5,CASSFGEVPQHF,TGTGCCAGCAGCTTTGGGGAGGTGCCCCAGCATTTT
NA,NA,TRBV11-2,TRBJ2-5,CASSPGLQGGSRETQYF,TGTGCCAGCAGCCCCGGTCTCCAGGGGGGAAGTAGAGAGACCCAGTACTTC
TRBD2,NA,TRBV7-2,TRBJ2-7,CASRLAGGPSEQYF,TGTGCCAGCAGGCTAGCGGGAGGGCCCTCCGAGCAGTACTTC
TRBD1,NA,TRBV2,TRBJ2-5,CASSPGQGTETQYF,TGTGCCAGCAGCCCGGGACAGGGAACAGAGACCCAGTACTTC
NA,once,TRBV16,TRBJ2-7,CASRRTEYEQYF,TGTGCCAGCAGGCGCACGGAATACGAGCAGTACTTC